Following are 18 T cell receptor beta chains from one sample sequenced in a study of lymphopenia after photon versus proton radiotherapy. The assay was immunoSEQ multiplex PCR, and TCRdb's table has in-frame clones only and misses some. This sample has fewer than 70,000 clones, with around 86% found just once. The material sequenced was peripheral blood, taken from a patient treated with proton-based radiotherapy. The origin of the receptors is an elderly man with esophageal cancer.

The chain uses TRBV2 and TRBJ2-3, with unresolved D. CDR3 length equals 15 residues. Germline values: CDR1 SNHLY, CDR2 FYNNEI. Trimming took 4 bases from V and 4 from J, leaving 15 bases between them. CDR3 nucleotides: TGTGCCAGCAGTGTTACCACCCTACGAGCAGATACGCAGTATTTT. This encodes CASSVTTLRADTQYF.

This sequence joins TRBV5-1 and TRBJ1-1; D is ambiguous. Germline values: CDR1 SGHRS, CDR2 YFSETQ. CDR3 size: 16 residues. V gave up 0 bases and J gave up 6 bases, with 18 bases separating them. The CDR3: CASSLARSGPKAEAFF. CDR3 nucleotides: TGCGCCAGCAGCTTGGCCCGTTCTGGACCGAAGGCTGAAGCTTTCTTT.

This clone was detected once. The chain has TRBV2 and TRBJ2-5; D not certain. Between the trimmed V and J ends, which lost 10 bases and 3 bases, there was a span of 9 bases. The germline CDR1 and CDR2 sequences are SNHLY and FYNNEI. The CDR3 has 11 residues. CDR3 in amino acids: CATCLEETQYF. CDR3 nucleotide sequence: TGTGCCACCTGCCTGGAAGAGACCCAGTACTTC.

The table lists this clone with a count of one. This specimen includes other DNA sequences encoding the same CDR3. V usage is TRBV6-1 and J usage is TRBJ2-3, with a possible D match to TRBD1 (5 bases). CDR1 is MNHNS and CDR2 is SASEGT in the germline V gene. This CDR3 has 16 amino acids. V lost 2 bases and J lost 1, with 13 bases in between. The CDR3 nucleotides are TGTGCCAGCAGTGAATCCTTGGGGCTAGGCACAGATACGCAGTATTTT. Its protein product is CASSESLGLGTDTQYF.

This chain joins TRBV4-3 and TRBJ1-6; D not resolved. The V gene's germline CDR1 is LGHNA and CDR2 YSLEER. This CDR3 region has 14 residues. The germline V and J ends were trimmed by 7 bases and 0 bases, with 7 bases remaining between them. The CDR3 is CASKLSSYNSPLHF. CDR3 DNA: TGCGCCAGCAAACTGAGCTCCTATAATTCACCCCTCCACTTT.

This chain links TRBV2 with TRBJ2-2, with 10 bases lining up with TRBD1. CDR3 length: 17 amino acids. V was pared by 6 bases and J by 4 bases, with 11 bases of the junction left unmatched. CDR1 and CDR2 (germline): SNHLY, FYNNEI. The CDR3: CASRSGQGEVRTGELFF. As DNA, the CDR3 is TGTGCCAGCAGATCCGGACAGGGGGAGGTTCGCACCGGGGAGCTGTTTTTT.

This clone was seen a handful of times. CDR3 DNA sequence: TGTGCCAGCTCACCTAGGACTAGCAAATACGAGCAGTACTTC. This translates into CASSPRTSKYEQYF. The chain uses TRBV18 and TRBJ2-7, with 8 bases that match TRBD2. V was pared by 3 bases and J by 4 bases, with 5 bases of the junction left unmatched. The germline gives CDR1 KGHSH, CDR2 LQKENI. The CDR3 consists of 14 residues.

The chain links TRBV19 to TRBJ2-5; no clear D gene. This CDR3 is 14 amino acids long. The V and J ends lost 6 bases and 4 bases respectively, with 15 bases between them. The germline V gene encodes CDR1 LNHDA and CDR2 SQIVND (reference sequence). This CDR3 reads CASSTDLMRETQYF. The CDR3 DNA is TGTGCCAGTAGCACGGATCTCATGAGAGAGACCCAGTACTTC.

The chain joins TRBV6-5 to TRBJ2-5, with D unclear. The ends were cut back, 6 bases at V and 4 bases at J, with 12 bases in the middle. CDR1 MNHEY and CDR2 SVGAGI come from the germline V gene. This CDR3 comprises 13 residues. The CDR3 nucleotides read TGTGCCAGCAGCAAAACGCGTGGAGAGACCCAGTACTTC. Protein: CASSKTRGETQYF.

The V gene is TRBV9, the J gene TRBJ2-1, with D perhaps TRBD2 (6 bases). The CDR3 has 11 residues. Germline CDR1 reads SGDLS; CDR2 reads YYNGEE. Trimming shortened V by 4 bases and J by 10 bases, and 9 bases separated the two germline ends. CDR3 in DNA: TGTGCCAGCAGCTCCGGGGGAGAGCAGTTCTTC. Translated, it gives CASSSGGEQFF.

V and J are TRBV7-2 and TRBJ2-1, with 8 bases identical to TRBD2. Germline V gene lookup returns CDR1 SGHTA and CDR2 FQGNSA. Trimming at V came to 5 bases and at J to 0 bases, leaving 6 bases not matched to a gene. The CDR3 runs 16 residues. In nucleotides, the CDR3 is TGTGCCAGCAGCGGACAACTAGCGGCCTCCTACAATGAGCAGTTCTTC. This encodes CASSGQLAASYNEQFF. The full variable domain, in which reference TRBV7-2 and TRBJ2-1 provide the parts outside the CDR3, is GAGVSQSPSNKVTEKGKDVELRCDPISGHTALYWYRQSLGQGLEFLIYFQGNSAPDKSGLPSDRFSAERTGGSVSTLTIQRTQQEDSAVYLCASSGQLAASYNEQFFGPGTRLTVL.

This chain joins TRBV10-3 and TRBJ2-2; D remains ambiguous. Trimming pared 2 bases from V and 6 bases from J, leaving 10 bases between. Germline lookup yields CDR1 ENHRY and CDR2 SYGVKD. The CDR3 has 14 amino acids. CDR3 nucleotides: TGTGCCATCAGTGAGGGGGTTGATCCCGGGGAGCTGTTTTTT. It yields the protein CAISEGVDPGELFF.

As for this clone: Its ends do not fully match the called genes, so a read error is possible. The J gene is TRBJ1-1, the V gene TRBV11-2; 7 bases agree with TRBD1. From germline, CDR1 is SGHAT and CDR2 FQNNGV. The CDR3 sequence is 11 residues long. CDR3 region: CASSEGQKTVF. The CDR3 DNA sequence: TGTGCCAGCAGCGAGGGACAGAAGACAGTATTT. The full variable domain, with the rest looked up from reference TRBV11-2 and TRBJ1-1, is EAGVAQSPRYKIIEKRQSVAFWCNPISGHATLYWYQQILGQGPKLLIQFQNNGVVDDSQLPKDRFSAERLKGVDSTLKIQPAKLEDSAVYLCASSEGQKTVFGQGTRLTVV.

The chain combines TRBV27 with TRBJ1-1; the match to TRBD1 covers 7 bases. V was pared by 0 bases and J by 6 bases, with 7 bases of the junction left unmatched. Germline CDR1 is MNHEY and CDR2 is SMNVEV (reference sequence). The CDR3 loop spans 15 amino acids. CDR3 amino acids: CASSLSPLGTAEAFF. DNA of the CDR3: TGTGCCAGCAGTTTATCGCCCCTGGGGACAGCTGAAGCTTTCTTT.

This sequence joins TRBV5-4 and TRBJ1-4; D possibly corresponds to TRBD1 (6 bases). V was pared by 2 bases and J by 7 bases, with 27 bases between. The germline V gene has CDR1 SGHNT and CDR2 YYREEE (reference sequence). The CDR3 length is 19 residues. The CDR3 nucleotides are TGTGCCAGCAGCTTTTACGTTCCCCGACAGCACAGGGTGGGTGAAAAACTGTTTTTT. Protein: CASSFYVPRQHRVGEKLFF.

V is TRBV5-1 and J is TRBJ2-7; 7 bases align to TRBD2. The CDR3 length is 16 residues. The trim removed 0 bases at V and 0 bases at J, leaving 6 bases unmatched. Germline V gene lookup returns CDR1 SGHRS and CDR2 YFSETQ. The CDR3 is CASSLGASGVSYEQYF. The CDR3 DNA reads TGCGCCAGCAGCTTGGGGGCTAGCGGAGTCTCCTACGAGCAGTACTTC. Combining the CDR3 with reference TRBV5-1 and TRBJ2-7 gives the whole variable domain KAGVTQTPRYLIKTRGQQVTLSCSPISGHRSVSWYQQTPGQGLQFLFEYFSETQRNKGNFPGRFSGRQFSNSRSEMNVSTLELGDSALYLCASSLGASGVSYEQYFGPGTRLTVT.

This clone was seen many times. The chain joins TRBV9 to TRBJ2-7; D possibly corresponds to TRBD2 (6 bases). Deletions cut 0 bases from V and 0 bases from J, with 10 bases between. CDR1 is SGDLS, CDR2 YYNGEE, per germline. The CDR3 is 15 residues long. This CDR3 is CASSVGGDYSYEQYF. CDR3 nucleotide sequence: TGTGCCAGCAGCGTAGGGGGGGATTACTCCTACGAGCAGTACTTC.

This clone occurred a few times. J is TRBJ1-4 and V is TRBV7-9, with 7 bases fitting TRBD1. The junction had 3 bases not matched to a gene; V was cut back by 5 bases and J by 3 bases. Germline V gene sequence: CDR1 SEHNR, CDR2 FQNEAQ (reference sequence). The CDR3 spans 14 residues. The CDR3, as DNA: TGTGCCAGCAGCCGACAGGGCTCTAATGAAAAACTGTTTTTT. Protein: CASSRQGSNEKLFF.